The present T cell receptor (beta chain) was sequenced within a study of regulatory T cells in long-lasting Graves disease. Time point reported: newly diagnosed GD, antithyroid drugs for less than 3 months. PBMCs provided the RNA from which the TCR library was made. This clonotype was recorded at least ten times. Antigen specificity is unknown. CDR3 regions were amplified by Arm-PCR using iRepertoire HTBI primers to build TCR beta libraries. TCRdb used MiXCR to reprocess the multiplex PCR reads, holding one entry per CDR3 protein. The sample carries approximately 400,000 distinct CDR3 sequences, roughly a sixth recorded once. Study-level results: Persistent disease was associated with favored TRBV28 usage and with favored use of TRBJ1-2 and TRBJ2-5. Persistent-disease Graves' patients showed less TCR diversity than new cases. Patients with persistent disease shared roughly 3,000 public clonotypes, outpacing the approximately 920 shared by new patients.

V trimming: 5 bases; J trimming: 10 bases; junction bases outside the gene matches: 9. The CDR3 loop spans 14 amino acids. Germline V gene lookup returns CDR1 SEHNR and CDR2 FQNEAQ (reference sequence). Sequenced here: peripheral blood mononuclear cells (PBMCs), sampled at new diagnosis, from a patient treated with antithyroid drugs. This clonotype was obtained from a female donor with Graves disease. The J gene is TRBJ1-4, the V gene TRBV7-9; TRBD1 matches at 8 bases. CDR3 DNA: TGTGCCAGCAGCCTACAGGGGGATCGGGGAAAACTGTTTTTT. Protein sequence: CASSLQGDRGKLFF.